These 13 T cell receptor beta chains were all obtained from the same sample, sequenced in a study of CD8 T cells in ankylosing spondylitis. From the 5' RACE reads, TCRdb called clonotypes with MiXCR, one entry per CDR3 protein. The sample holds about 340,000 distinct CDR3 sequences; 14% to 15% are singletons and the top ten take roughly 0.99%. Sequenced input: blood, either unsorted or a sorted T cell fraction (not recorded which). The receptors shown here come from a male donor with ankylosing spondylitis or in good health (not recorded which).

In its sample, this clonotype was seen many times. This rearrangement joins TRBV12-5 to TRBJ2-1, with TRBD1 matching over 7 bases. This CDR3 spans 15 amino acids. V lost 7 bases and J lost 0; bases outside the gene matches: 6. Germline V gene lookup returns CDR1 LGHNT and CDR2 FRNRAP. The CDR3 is CASARDSRSYNEQFF. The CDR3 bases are TGTGCTAGTGCCCGGGACAGTCGCTCCTACAATGAGCAGTTCTTC.

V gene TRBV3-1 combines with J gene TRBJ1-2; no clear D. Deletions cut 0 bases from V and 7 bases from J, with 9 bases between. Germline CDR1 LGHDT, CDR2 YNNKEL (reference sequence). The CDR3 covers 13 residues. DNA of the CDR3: TGTGCCAGCAGCCAAGAAGTGAGCGGTGGCTACACCTTC. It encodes CASSQEVSGGYTF.

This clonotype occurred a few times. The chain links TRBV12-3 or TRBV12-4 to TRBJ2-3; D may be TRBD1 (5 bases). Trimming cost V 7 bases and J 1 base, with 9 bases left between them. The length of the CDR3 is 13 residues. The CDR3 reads CASNLGGTDTQYF. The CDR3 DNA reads TGTGCCAGCAATCTAGGGGGCACAGATACGCAGTATTTT.

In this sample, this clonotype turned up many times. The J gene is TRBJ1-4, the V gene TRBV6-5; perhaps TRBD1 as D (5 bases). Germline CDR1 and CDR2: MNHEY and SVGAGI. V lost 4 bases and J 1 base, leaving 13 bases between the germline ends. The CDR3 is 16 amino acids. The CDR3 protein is CASSSRRGGTNEKLFF. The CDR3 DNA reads TGTGCCAGCAGTTCGCGGCGGGGGGGAACTAATGAAAAACTGTTTTTT.

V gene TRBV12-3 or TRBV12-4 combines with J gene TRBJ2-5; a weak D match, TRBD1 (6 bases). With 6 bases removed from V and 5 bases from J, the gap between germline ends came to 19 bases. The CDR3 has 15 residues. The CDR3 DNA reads TGTGCCAGCAGCCCGCAACGCCAGGGGCTGGAGACCCAGTACTTC. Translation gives CASSPQRQGLETQYF.

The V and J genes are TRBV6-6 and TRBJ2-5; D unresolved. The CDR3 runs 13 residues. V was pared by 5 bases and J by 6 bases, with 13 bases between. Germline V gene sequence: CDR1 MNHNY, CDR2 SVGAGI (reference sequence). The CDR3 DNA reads TGTGCCAGCAGTGCCGAACTCCTCCAGACCCAGTACTTC. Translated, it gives CASSAELLQTQYF.

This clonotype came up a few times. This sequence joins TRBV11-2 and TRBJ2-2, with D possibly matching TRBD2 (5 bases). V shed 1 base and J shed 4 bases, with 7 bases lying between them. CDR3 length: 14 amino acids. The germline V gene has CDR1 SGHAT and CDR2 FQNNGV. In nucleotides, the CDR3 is TGTGCCAGCAGCTTAGGAGCGGTCACCGGGGAGCTGTTTTTT. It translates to CASSLGAVTGELFF.

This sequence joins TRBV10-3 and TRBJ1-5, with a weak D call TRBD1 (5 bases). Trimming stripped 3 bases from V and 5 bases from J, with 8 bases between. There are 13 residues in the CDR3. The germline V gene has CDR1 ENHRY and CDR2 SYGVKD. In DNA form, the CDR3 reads TGTGCCATCAGTGATATAGGGGATCAGCCCCAGCATTTT. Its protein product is CAISDIGDQPQHF.

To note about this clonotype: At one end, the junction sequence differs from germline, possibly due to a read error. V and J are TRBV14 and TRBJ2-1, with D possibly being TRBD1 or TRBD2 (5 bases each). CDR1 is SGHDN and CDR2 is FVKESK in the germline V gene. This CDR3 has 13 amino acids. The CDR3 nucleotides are TGTGCCAGCAGTGCCGACCGCTGGGGGAGACGACTCTTC. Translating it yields CASSADRWGRRLF.

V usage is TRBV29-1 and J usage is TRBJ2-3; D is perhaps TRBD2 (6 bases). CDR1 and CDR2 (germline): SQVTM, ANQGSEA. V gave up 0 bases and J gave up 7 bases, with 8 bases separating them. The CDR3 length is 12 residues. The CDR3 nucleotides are TGCAGCGTTGAAGAAGGGAGGAATACGCAGTATTTT. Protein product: CSVEEGRNTQYF.

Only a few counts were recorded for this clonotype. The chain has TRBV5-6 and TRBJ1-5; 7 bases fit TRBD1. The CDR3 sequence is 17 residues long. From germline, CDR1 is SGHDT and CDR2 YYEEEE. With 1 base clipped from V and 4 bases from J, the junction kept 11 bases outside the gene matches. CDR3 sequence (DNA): TGTGCCAGCAGCTTGTACAGGGGTAGTAGTGGGAATCAGCCCCAGCATTTT. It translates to CASSLYRGSSGNQPQHF.

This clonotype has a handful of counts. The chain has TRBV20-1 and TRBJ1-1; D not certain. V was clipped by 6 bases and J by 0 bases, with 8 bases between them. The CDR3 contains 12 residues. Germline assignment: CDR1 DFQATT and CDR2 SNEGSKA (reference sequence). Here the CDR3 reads CSATRLNTEAFF. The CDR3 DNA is TGCAGTGCGACCCGCCTGAACACTGAAGCTTTCTTT.

In DNA form, the CDR3 reads TGCGCCAGCAGCCCGGCAGCCTCCGACTATGGCTACACCTTC. The encoded protein is CASSPAASDYGYTF. V and J are TRBV5-1 and TRBJ1-2; D remains ambiguous. V was shortened by 4 bases and J by 3 bases, with 13 bases between the two germline ends. CDR3 length: 14 amino acids. The germline CDR1 and CDR2 sequences are SGHRS and YFSETQ.